One TCR beta chain is described in this entry. This specimen comes from a study of cytomegalovirus exposure and HLA in healthy donors. Researchers ran the PCR with 60 Vbeta and 13 Jbeta primers. This table comes from immunoSEQ multiplex PCR, and its TCRdb copy is limited to in-frame clones, with some not included. The sample has about 130,000 clones, roughly 77% seen once. V lost 7 bases to trimming and J lost 8 bases; unmatched junction nucleotides: 8. From germline, CDR1 is MDHEN and CDR2 SYDVKM. The CDR3 covers 13 residues. The receptor was derived from a woman aged 40 to 50 in good health and CMV-seropositive. Source material: PBMCs. The chain carries TRBV28 and TRBJ2-3, with 8 bases aligning to TRBD2. The CDR3 nucleotides are TGTGCCAGCACTCCTCCCGGGGGGGGTACGCAGTATTTT. This codes for CASTPPGGGTQYF.